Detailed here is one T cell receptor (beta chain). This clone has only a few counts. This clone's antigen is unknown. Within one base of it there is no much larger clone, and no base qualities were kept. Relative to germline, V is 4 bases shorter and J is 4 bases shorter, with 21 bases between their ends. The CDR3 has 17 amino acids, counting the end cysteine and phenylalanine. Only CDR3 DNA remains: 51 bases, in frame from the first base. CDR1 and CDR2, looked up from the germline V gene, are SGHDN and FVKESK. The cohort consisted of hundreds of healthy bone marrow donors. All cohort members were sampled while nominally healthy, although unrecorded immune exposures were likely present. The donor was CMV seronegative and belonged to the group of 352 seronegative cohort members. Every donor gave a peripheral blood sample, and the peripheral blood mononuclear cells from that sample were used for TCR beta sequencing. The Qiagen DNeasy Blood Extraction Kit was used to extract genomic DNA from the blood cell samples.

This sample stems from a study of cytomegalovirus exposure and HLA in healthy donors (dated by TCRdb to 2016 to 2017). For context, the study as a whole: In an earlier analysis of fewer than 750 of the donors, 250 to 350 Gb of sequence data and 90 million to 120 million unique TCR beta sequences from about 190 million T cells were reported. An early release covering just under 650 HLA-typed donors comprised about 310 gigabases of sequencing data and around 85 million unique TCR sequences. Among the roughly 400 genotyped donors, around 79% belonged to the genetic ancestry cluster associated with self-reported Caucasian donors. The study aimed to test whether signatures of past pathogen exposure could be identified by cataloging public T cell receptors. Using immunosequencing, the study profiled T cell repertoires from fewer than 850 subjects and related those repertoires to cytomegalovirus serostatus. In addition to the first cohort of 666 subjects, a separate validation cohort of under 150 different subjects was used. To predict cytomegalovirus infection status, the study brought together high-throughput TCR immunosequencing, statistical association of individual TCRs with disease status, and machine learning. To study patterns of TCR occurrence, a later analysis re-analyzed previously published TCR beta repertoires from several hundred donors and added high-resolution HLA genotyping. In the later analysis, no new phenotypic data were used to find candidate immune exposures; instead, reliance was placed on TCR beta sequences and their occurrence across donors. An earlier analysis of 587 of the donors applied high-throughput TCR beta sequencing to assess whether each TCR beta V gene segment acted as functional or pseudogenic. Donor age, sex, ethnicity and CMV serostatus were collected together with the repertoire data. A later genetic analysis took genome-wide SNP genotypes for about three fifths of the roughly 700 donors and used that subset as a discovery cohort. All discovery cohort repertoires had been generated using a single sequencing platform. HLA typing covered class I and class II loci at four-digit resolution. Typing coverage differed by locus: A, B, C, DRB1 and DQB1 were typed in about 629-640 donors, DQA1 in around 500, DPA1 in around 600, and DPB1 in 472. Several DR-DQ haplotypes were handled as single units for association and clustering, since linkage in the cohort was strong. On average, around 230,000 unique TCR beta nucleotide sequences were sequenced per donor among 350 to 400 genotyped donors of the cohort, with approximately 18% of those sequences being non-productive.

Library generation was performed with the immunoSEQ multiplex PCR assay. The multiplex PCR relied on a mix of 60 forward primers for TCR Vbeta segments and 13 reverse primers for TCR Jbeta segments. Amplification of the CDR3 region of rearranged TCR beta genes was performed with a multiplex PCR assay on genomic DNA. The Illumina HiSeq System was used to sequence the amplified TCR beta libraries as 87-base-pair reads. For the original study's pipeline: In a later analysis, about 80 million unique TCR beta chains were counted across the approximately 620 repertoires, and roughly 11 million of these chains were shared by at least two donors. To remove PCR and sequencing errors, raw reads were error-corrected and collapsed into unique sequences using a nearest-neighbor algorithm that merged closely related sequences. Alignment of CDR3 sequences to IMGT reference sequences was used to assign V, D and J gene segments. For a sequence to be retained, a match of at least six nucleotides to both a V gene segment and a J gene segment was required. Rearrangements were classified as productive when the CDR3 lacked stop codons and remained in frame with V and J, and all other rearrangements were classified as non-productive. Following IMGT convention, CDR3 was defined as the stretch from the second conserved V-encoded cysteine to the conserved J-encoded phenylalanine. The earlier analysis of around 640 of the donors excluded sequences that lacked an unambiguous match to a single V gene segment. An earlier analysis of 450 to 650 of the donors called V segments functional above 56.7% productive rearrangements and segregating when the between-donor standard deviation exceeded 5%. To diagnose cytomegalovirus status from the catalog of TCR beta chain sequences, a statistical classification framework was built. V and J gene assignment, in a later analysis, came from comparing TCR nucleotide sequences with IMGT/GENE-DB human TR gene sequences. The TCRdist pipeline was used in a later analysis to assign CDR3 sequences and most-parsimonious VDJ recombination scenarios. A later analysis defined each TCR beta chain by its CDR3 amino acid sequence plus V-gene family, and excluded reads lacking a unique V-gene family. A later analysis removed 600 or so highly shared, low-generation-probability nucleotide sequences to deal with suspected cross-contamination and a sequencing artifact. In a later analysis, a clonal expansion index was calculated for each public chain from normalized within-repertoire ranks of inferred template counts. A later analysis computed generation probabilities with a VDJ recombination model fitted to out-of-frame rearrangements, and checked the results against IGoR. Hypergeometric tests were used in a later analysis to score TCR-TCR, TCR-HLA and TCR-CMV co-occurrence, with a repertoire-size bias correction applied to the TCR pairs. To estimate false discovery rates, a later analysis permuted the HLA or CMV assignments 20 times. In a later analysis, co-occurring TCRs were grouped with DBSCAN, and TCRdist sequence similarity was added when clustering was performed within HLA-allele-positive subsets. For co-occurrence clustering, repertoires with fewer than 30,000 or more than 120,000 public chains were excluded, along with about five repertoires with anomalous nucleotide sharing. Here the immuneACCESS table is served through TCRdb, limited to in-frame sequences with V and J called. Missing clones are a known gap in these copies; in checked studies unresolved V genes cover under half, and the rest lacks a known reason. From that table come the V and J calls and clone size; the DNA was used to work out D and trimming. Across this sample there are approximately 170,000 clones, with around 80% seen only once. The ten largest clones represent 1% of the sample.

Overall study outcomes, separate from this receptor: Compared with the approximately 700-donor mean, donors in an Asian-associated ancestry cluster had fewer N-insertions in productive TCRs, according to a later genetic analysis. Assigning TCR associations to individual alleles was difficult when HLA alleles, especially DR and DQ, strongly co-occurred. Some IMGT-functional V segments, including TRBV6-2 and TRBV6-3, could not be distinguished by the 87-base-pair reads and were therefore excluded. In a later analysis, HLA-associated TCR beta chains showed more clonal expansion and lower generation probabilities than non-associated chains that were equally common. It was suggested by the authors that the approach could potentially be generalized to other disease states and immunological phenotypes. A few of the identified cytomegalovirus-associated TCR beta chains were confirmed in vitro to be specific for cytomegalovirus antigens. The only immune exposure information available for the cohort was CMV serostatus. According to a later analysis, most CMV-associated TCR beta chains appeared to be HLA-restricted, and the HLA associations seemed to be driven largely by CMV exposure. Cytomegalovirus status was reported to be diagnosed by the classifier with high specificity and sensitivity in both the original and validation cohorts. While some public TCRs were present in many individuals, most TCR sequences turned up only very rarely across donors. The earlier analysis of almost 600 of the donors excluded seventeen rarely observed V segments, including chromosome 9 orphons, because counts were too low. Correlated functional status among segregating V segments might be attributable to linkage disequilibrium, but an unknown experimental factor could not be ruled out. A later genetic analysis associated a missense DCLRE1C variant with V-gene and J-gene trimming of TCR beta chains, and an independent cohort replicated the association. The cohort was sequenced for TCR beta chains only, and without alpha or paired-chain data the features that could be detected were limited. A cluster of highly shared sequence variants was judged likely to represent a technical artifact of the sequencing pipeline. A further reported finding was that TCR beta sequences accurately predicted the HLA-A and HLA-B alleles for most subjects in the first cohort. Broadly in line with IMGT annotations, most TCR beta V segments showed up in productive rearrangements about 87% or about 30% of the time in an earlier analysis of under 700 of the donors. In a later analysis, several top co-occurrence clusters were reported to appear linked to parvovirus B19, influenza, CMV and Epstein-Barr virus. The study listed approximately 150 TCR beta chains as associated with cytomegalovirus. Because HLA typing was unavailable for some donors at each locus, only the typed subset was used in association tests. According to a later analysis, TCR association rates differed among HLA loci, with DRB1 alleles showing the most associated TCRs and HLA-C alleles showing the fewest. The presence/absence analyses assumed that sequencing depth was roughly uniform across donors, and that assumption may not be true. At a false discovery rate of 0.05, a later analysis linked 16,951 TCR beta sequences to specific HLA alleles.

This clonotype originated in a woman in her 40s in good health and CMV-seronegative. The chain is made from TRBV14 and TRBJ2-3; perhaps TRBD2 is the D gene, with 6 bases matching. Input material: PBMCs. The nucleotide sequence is TGTGCCAGCAGCCTAATATGGAGGGACGGTAACCCAGATACGCAGTATTTT. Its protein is CASSLIWRDGNPDTQYF.